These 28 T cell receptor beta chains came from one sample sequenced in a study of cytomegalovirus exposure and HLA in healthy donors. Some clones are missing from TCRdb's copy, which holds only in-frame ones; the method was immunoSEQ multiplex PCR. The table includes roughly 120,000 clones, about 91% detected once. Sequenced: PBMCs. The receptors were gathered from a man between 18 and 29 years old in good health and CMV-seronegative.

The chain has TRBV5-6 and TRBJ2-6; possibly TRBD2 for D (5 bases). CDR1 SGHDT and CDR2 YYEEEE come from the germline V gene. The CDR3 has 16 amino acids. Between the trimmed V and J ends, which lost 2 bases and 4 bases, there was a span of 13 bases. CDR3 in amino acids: CASSFDWGDGANVLTF. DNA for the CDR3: TGTGCCAGCAGCTTTGATTGGGGAGACGGGGCCAACGTCCTGACTTTC.

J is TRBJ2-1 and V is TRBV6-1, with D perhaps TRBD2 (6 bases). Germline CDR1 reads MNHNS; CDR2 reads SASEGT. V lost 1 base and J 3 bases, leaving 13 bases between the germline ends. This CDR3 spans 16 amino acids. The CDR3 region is CASSEGAGGIYNEQFF. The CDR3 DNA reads TGTGCCAGCAGTGAAGGGGCTGGGGGGATCTACAATGAGCAGTTCTTC.

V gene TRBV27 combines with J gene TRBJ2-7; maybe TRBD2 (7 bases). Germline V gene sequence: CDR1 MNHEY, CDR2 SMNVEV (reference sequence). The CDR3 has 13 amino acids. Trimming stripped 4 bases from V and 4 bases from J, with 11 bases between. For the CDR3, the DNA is TGTGCCAGCAGTTCAGGGGAGGGGTACGAGCAGTACTTC. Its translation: CASSSGEGYEQYF.

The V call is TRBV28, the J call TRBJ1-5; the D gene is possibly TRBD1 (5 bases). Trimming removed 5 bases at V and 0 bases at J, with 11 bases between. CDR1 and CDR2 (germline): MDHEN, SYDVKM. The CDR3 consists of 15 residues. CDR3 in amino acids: CASSQDRDSNQPQHF. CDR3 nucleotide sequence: TGTGCCAGCAGTCAAGACAGAGATAGCAATCAGCCCCAGCATTTT.

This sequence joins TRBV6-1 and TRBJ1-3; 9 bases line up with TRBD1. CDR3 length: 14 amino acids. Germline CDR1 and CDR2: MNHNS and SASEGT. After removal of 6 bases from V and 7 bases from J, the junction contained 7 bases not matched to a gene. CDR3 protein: CASRVGTGPNTIYF. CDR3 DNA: TGTGCCAGCAGGGTCGGGACAGGGCCCAACACCATATATTTT.

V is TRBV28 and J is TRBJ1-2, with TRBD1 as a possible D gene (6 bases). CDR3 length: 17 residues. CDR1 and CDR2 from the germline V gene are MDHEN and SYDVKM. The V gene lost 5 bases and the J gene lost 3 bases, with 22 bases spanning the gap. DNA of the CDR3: TGTGCCAGCAGTGCCGTGGTGAGGCAGGGGCGACACTATGGCTACACCTTC. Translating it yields CASSAVVRQGRHYGYTF.

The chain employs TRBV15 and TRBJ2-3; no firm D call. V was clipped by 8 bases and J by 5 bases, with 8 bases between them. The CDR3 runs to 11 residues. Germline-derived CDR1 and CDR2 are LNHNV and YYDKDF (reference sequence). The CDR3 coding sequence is TGTGCCACCGAGGTAGGAGATACGCAGTATTTT. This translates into CATEVGDTQYF.

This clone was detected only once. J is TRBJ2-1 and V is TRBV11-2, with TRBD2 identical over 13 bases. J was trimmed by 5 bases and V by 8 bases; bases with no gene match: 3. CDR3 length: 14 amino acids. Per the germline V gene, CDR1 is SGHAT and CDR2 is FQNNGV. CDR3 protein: CASAGLAGDNEQFF. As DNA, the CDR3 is TGTGCCAGCGCCGGACTAGCGGGAGACAATGAGCAGTTCTTC. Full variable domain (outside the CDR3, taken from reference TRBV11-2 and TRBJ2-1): EAGVAQSPRYKIIEKRQSVAFWCNPISGHATLYWYQQILGQGPKLLIQFQNNGVVDDSQLPKDRFSAERLKGVDSTLKIQPAKLEDSAVYLCASAGLAGDNEQFFGPGTRLTVL.

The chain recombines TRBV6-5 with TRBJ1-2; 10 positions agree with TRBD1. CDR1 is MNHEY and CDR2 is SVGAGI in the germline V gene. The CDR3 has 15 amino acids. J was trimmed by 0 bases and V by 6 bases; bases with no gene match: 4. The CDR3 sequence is CASRSGTGANYGYTF. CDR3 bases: TGTGCCAGCAGATCCGGGACAGGGGCTAACTATGGCTACACCTTC.

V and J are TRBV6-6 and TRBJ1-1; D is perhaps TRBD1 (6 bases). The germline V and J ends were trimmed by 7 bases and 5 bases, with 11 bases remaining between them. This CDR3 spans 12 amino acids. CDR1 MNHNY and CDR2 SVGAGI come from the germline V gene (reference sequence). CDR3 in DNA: TGTGCCAGCACCCCAGGGGAGACTGAAGCTTTCTTT. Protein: CASTPGETEAFF.

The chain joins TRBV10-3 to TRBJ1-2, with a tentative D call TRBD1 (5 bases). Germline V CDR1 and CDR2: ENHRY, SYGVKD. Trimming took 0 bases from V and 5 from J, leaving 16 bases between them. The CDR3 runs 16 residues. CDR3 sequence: CAISESFSKGYYGYTF. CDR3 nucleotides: TGTGCCATCAGTGAGTCTTTTTCTAAGGGGTATTATGGCTACACCTTC.

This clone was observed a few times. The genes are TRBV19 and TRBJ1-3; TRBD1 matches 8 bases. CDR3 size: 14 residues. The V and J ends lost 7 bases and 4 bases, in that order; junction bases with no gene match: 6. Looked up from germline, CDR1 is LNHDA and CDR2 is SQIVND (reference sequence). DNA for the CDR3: TGTGCCAGTATAGACAGGGGTAAAGGAAACACCATATATTTT. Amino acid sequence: CASIDRGKGNTIYF.

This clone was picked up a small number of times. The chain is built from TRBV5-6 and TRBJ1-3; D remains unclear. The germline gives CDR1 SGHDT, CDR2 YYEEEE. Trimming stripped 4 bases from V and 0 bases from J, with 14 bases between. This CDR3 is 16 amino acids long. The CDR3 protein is CASSAVMEGSGNTIYF. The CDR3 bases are TGTGCCAGCAGCGCCGTTATGGAGGGCTCTGGAAACACCATATATTTT.

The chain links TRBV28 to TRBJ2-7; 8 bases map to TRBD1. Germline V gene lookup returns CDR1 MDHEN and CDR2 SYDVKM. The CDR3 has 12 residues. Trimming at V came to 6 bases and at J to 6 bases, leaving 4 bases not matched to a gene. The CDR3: CASRDRASEQYF. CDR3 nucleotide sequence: TGTGCCAGCAGGGACAGGGCGTCCGAGCAGTACTTC. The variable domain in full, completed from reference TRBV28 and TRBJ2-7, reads DVKVTQSSRYLVKRTGEKVFLECVQDMDHENMFWYRQDPGLGLRLIYFSYDVKMKEKGDIPEGYSVSREKKERFSLILESASTNQTSMYLCASRDRASEQYFGPGTRLTVT.

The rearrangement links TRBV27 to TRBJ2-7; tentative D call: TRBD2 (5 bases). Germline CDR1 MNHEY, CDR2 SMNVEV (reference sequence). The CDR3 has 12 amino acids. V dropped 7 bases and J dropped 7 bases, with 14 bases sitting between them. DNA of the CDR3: TGTGCCAGCAATACAAATGGCGGGGAGCAGTACTTC. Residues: CASNTNGGEQYF.

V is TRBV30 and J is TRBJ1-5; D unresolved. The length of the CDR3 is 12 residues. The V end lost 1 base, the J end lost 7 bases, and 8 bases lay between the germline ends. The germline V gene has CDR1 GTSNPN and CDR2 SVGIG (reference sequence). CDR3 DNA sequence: TGTGCCTGGAGTGACAGTCGCCAGCCCCAGCATTTT. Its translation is CAWSDSRQPQHF.

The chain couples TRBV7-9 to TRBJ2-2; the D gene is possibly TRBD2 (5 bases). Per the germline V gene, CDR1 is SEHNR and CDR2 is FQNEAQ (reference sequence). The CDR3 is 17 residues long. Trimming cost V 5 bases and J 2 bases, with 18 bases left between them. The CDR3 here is CASSPGMMADNTGELFF. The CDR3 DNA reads TGTGCCAGCAGCCCCGGGATGATGGCAGACAACACCGGGGAGCTGTTTTTT.

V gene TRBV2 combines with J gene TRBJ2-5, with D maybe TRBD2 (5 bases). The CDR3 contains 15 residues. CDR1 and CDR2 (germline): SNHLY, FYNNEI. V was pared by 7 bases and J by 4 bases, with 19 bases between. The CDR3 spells CASITSGLAGETQYF. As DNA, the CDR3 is TGTGCCAGCATCACTTCCGGGCTAGCAGGAGAGACCCAGTACTTC.

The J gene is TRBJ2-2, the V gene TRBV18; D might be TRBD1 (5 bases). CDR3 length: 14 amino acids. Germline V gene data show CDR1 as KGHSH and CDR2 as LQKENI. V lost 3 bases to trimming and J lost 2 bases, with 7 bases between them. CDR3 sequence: CASSPQGNTGELFF. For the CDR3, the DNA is TGTGCCAGCTCACCGCAGGGAAACACCGGGGAGCTGTTTTTT. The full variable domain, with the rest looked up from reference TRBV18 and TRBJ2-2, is NAGVMQNPRHLVRRRGQEARLRCSPMKGHSHVYWYRQLPEEGLKFMVYLQKENIIDESGMPKERFSAEFPKEGPSILRIQQVVRGDSAAYFCASSPQGNTGELFFGEGSRLTVL.

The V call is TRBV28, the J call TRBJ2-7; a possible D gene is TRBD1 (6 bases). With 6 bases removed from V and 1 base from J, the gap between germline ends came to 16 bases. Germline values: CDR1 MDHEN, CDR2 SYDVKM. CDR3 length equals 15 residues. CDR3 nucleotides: TGTGCCAGCAGGCAGGACAGCCCGTTGTCCTACGAGCAGTACTTC. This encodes CASRQDSPLSYEQYF. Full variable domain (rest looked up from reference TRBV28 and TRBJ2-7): DVKVTQSSRYLVKRTGEKVFLECVQDMDHENMFWYRQDPGLGLRLIYFSYDVKMKEKGDIPEGYSVSREKKERFSLILESASTNQTSMYLCASRQDSPLSYEQYFGPGTRLTVT.

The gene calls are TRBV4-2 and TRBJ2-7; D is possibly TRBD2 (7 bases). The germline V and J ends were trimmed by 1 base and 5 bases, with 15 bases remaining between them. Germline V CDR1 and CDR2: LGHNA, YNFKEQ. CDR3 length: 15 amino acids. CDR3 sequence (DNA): TGTGCCAGCAGCCAAGTCGGCGGGGGCCTCAACGAGCAGTACTTC. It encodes CASSQVGGGLNEQYF.

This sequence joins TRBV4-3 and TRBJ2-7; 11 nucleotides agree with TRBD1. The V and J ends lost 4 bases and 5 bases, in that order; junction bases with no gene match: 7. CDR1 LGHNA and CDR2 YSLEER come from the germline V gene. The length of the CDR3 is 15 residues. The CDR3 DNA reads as TGCGCCAGCAGCCCTCTCGGGACAGGGGGTAACGAGCAGTACTTC. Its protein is CASSPLGTGGNEQYF.

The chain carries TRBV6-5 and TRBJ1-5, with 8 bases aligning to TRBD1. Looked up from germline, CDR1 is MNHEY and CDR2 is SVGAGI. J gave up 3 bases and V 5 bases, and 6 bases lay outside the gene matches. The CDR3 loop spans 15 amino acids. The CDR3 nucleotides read TGTGCCAGCAGTACCGACAGGGGATACAATCAGCCCCAGCATTTT. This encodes CASSTDRGYNQPQHF.

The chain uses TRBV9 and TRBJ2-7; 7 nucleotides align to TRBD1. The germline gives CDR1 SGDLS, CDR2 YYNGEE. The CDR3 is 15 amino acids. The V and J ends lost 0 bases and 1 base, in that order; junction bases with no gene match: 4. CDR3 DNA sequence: TGTGCCAGCAGCGTAGAGGGGGCTGCGTCCTACGAGCAGTACTTC. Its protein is CASSVEGAASYEQYF.

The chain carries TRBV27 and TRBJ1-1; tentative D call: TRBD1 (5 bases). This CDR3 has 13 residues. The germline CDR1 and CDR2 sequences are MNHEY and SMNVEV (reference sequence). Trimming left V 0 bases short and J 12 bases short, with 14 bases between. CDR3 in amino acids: CASSLSYQGETFF. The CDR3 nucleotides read TGTGCCAGCAGTTTATCGTATCAAGGGGAAACTTTCTTT.

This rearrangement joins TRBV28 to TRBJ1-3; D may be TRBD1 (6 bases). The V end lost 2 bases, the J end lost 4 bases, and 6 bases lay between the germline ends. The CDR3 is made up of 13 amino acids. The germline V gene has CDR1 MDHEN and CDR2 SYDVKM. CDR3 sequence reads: CASSLRGGNTIYF. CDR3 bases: TGTGCCAGCAGTTTAAGGGGGGGAAACACCATATATTTT.

CDR3 amino acids: CASTRGGEETQYF. In nucleotides, the CDR3 is TGTGCCAGCACCCGGGGGGGAGAAGAGACCCAGTACTTC. The chain recombines TRBV7-8 with TRBJ2-5, with 8 bases matching TRBD2. V shed 7 bases, J shed 3 bases, and the junction held 4 bases outside the gene matches. The CDR3 runs to 13 residues. CDR1 and CDR2 from the germline V gene are SGHVS and FQNEAQ.

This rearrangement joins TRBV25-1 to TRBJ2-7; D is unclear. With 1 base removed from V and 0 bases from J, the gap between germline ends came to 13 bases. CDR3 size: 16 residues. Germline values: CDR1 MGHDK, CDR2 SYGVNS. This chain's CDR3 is CASSEFGEESSYEQYF. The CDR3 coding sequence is TGTGCCAGCAGTGAATTCGGAGAAGAGAGCTCCTACGAGCAGTACTTC.